The TCR beta chain under discussion was sequenced for a study of blood T cell repertoires in COVID-19. Turning to the study itself: PBMCs, B-cell-depleted T cells, or T cells provided the cDNA or gDNA that made up the material.

Germline V lookup: CDR1 MNHNY, CDR2 SVGAGI (reference sequence). Trimming pared 5 bases from V and 2 bases from J, leaving 21 bases between. CDR3 length equals 17 residues. As handled by the study authors: Reference gene primer amplification yielded estimated nucleated cell counts. Assay: immunoSEQ multiplex PCR; the TCRdb copy retains only in-frame clones and omits some. V, J and clone size reflect that table, while D and trimming were determined from the DNA. The sample has roughly 140,000 clones, 70% to 90% seen once. The TCR comes from a woman aged 55 to 70 with COVID-19, enrolled during active disease. The sequenced sample consisted of peripheral blood. The chain employs TRBV6-6 and TRBJ2-5, with D tentatively TRBD1 (6 bases). Here the CDR3 DNA reads TGTGCCAGCAGTCTCTTTCTCAGCGACAGGTCTCAAGAGACCCAGTACTTC. It encodes CASSLFLSDRSQETQYF.